These 4 T cell receptor beta chains originate from one sample sequenced in a study of cytotoxic CD8 clonotypes in ibrutinib-treated CLL. Here immunoSEQ multiplex PCR was the method, and the copy in TCRdb shows in-frame clones only, minus some. The sample shows approximately 210,000 clones, approximately 68% of them seen only once. Sequencing was performed on PBMCs, taken after 24 months of ibrutinib treatment. The receptors were sampled from a human donor with chronic lymphocytic leukemia.

This clone was detected a few times. The J gene is TRBJ1-1, the V gene TRBV9; tentative D call: TRBD1 (5 bases). V was pared by 4 bases and J by 6 bases, with 13 bases between. The CDR3 spans 13 residues. Germline V gene data show CDR1 as SGDLS and CDR2 as YYNGEE. The CDR3 loop reads CASSLSGGAEAFF. CDR3 nucleotides: TGTGCCAGCAGCCTATCGGGGGGTGCTGAAGCTTTCTTT.

The chain is built from TRBV5-1 and TRBJ1-1; possible D gene TRBD1, 6 bases. Trimming pared 4 bases from V and 5 bases from J, leaving 15 bases between. The CDR3 runs to 14 residues. Germline loops: CDR1 SGHRS, CDR2 YFSETQ. CDR3 sequence: CASSPQGGETEAFF. CDR3 nucleotides: TGCGCCAGCAGCCCACAGGGTGGGGAGACTGAAGCTTTCTTT.

This clone was detected only a few times. This rearrangement joins TRBV7-3 to TRBJ2-1; 7 bases agree with TRBD2. The CDR3 has 15 amino acids. Germline assignment: CDR1 SGHTA and CDR2 FQGTGA. J gave up 1 base and V 5 bases, and 5 bases lay outside the gene matches. CDR3 sequence reads: CASSASGTSYNEQFF. CDR3 in DNA: TGTGCCAGCAGCGCGAGCGGGACGTCCTACAATGAGCAGTTCTTC. Full variable domain (missing parts from reference TRBV7-3 and TRBJ2-1): GAGVSQTPSNKVTEKGKYVELRCDPISGHTALYWYRQSLGQGPEFLIYFQGTGAADDSGLPNDRFFAVRPEGSVSTLKIQRTERGDSAVYLCASSASGTSYNEQFFGPGTRLTVL.

The chain carries TRBV6-1 and TRBJ2-2, with 12 bases aligning to TRBD1. CDR1 is MNHNS and CDR2 is SASEGT in the germline V gene. Trimming took 6 bases from V and 6 from J; bases not matched to a gene: 2. The CDR3 contains 14 residues. CDR3 nucleotide sequence: TGTGCCAGCAGGGGACAGGGGGCGCCCGGGGAGCTGTTTTTT. It encodes CASRGQGAPGELFF.